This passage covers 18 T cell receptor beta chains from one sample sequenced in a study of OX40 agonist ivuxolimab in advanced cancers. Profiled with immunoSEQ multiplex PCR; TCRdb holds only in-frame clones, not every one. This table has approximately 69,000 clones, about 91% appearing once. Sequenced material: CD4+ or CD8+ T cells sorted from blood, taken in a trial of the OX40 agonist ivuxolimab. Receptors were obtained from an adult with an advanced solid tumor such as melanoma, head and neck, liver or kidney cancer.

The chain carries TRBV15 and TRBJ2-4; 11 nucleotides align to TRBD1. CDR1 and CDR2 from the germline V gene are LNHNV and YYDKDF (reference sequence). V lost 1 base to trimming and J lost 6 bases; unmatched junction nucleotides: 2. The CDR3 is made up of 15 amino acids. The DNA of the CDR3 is TGTGCCACCAGCAGAGCCGGGACAGGGGGAAACATTCAGTACTTC. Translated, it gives CATSRAGTGGNIQYF.

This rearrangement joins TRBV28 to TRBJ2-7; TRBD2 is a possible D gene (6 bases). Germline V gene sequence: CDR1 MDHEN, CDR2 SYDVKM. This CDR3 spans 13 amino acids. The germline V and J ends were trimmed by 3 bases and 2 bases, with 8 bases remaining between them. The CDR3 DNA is TGTGCCAGCAGTTTGCCGGGGGCCTACGAGCAGTACTTC. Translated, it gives CASSLPGAYEQYF.

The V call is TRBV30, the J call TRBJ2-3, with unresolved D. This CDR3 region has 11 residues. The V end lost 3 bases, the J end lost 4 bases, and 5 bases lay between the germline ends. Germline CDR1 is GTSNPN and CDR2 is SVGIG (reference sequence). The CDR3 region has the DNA TGTGCCTGGAGCCAGTCAGATACGCAGTATTTT. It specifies CAWSQSDTQYF. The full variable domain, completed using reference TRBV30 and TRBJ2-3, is SQTIHQWPATLVQPVGSPLSLECTVEGTSNPNLYWYRQAAGRGLQLLFYSVGIGQISSEVPQNLSASRPQDRQFILSSKKLLLSDSGFYLCAWSQSDTQYFGPGTRLTVL.

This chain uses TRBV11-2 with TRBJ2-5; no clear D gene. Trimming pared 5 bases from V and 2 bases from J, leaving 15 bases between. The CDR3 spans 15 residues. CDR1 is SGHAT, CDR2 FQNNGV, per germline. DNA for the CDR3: TGTGCCAGCAGCGCCCGACGAGAGAGACAAGAGACCCAGTACTTC. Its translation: CASSARRERQETQYF. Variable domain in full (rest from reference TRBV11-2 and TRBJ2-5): EAGVAQSPRYKIIEKRQSVAFWCNPISGHATLYWYQQILGQGPKLLIQFQNNGVVDDSQLPKDRFSAERLKGVDSTLKIQPAKLEDSAVYLCASSARRERQETQYFGPGTRLLVL.

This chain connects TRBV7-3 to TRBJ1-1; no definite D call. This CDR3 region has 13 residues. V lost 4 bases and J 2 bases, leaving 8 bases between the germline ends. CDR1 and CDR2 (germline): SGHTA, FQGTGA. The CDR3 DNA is TGTGCCAGCAGCTCGCAAGTCAACACTGAAGCTTTCTTT. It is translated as CASSSQVNTEAFF.

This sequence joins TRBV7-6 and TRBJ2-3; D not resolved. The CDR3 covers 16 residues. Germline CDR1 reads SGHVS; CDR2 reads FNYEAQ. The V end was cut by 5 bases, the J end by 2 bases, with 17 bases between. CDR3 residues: CASSRPLATPTDTQYF. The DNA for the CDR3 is TGTGCCAGCAGCCGTCCCCTGGCAACTCCCACAGATACGCAGTATTTT. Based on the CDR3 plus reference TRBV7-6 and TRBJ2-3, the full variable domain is GAGVSQSPRYKVTKRGQDVALRCDPISGHVSLYWYRQALGQGPEFLTYFNYEAQQDKSGLPNDRFSAERPEGSISTLTIQRTEQRDSAMYRCASSRPLATPTDTQYFGPGTRLTVL.

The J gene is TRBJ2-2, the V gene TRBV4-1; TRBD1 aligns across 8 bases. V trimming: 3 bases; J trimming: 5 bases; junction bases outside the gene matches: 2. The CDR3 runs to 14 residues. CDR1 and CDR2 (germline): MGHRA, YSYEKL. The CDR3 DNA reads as TGCGCCAGCAGCCACGGACAGGGTACCGGGGAGCTGTTTTTT. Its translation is CASSHGQGTGELFF.

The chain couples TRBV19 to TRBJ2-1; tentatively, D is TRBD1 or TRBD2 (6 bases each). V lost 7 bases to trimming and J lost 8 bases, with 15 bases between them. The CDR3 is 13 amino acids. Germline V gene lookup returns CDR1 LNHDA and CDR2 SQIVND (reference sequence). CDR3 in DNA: TGTGCCAGTAAGGGGGGCCCGGCGGATGAGCAGTTCTTC. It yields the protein CASKGGPADEQFF.

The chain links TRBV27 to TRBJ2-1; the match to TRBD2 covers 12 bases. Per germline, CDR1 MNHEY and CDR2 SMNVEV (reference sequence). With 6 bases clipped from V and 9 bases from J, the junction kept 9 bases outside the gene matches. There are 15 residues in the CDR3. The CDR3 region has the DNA TGTGCCAGCAGGATTCTAGCGGGAGGGGCAGCTGAGCAGTTCTTC. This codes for CASRILAGGAAEQFF.

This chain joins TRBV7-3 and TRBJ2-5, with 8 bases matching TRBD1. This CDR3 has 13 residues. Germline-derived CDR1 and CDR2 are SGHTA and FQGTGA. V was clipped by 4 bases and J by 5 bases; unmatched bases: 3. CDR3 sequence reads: CASSSGGWETQYF. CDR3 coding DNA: TGTGCCAGCAGCTCAGGGGGCTGGGAGACCCAGTACTTC.

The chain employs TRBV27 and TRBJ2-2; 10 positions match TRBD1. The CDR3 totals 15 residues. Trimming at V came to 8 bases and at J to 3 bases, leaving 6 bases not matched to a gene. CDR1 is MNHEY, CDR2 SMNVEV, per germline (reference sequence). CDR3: CASHPGTGDTGELFF. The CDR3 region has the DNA TGTGCCAGCCATCCCGGGACAGGGGACACCGGGGAGCTGTTTTTT.

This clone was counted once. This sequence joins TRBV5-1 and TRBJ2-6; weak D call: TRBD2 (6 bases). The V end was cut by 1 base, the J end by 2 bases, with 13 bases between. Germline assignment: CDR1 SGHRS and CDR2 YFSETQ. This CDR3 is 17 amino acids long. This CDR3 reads CASSLSGYSAGANVLTF. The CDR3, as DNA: TGCGCCAGCAGCTTGAGCGGGTACTCCGCTGGGGCCAACGTCCTGACTTTC.

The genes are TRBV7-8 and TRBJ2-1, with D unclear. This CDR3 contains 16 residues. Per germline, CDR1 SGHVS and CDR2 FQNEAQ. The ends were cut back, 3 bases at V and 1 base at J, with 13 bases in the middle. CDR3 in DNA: TGTGCCAGCAGCTTCCAGCGCGCTACTTCCTACAATGAGCAGTTCTTC. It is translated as CASSFQRATSYNEQFF. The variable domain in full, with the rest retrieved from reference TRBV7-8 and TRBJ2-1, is GAGVSQSPRYKVAKRGQDVALRCDPISGHVSLFWYQQALGQGPEFLTYFQNEAQLDKSGLPSDRFFAERPEGSVSTLKIQRTQQEDSAVYLCASSFQRATSYNEQFFGPGTRLTVL.

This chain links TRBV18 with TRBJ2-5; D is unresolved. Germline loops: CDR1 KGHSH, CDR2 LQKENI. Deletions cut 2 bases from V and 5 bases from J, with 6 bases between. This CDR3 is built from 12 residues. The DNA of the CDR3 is TGTGCCAGCTCACCAAAGAGGGAGACCCAGTACTTC. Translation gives CASSPKRETQYF.

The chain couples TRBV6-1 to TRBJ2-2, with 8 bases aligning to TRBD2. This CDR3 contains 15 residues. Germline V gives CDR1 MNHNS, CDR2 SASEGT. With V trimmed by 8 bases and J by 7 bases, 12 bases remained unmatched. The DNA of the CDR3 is TGTGCCAGCCGTCCCCGGGAGGGAAGGGTCGGGGAGCTGTTTTTT. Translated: CASRPREGRVGELFF.

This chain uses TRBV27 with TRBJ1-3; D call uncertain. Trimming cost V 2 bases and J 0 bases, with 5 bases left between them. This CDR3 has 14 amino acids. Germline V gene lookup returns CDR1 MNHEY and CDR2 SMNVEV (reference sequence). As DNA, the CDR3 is TGTGCCAGCAGTTTAGGTTACTCTGGAAACACCATATATTTT. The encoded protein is CASSLGYSGNTIYF.

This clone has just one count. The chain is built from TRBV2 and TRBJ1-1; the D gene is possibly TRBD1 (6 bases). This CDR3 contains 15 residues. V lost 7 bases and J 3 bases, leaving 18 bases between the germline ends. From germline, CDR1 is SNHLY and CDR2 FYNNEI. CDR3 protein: CASKNSQGRDTEAFF. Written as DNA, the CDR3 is TGTGCCAGCAAAAACTCACAGGGTCGGGACACTGAAGCTTTCTTT.

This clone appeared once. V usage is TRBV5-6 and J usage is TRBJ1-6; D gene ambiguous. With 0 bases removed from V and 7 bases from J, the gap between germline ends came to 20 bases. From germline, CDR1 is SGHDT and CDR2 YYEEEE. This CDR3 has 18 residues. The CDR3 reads CASSLEHSSRRKNSPLHF. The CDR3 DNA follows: TGTGCCAGCAGCTTGGAGCACTCTTCAAGACGGAAAAATTCACCCCTCCACTTT.